These 25 T cell receptor beta chains were all obtained from the same sample, sequenced in a study of response to subunit inactivated influenza vaccine. Each CDR3 protein is one row after TCRdb ran MiXCR on the RT-PCR reads. The sample lists about 540,000 distinct CDR3 sequences; less than 25% were seen once. The data also belong to a second study, concerning T cells expressing NK-cell markers. Turning to that study: TCR beta libraries carry UMIs added by 5'RACE template switching.

The source material was CD4+ T cells sorted from PBMCs, sampled roughly 12 days after vaccination. These receptors were taken from a man in his fifties who received an inactivated influenza vaccine.

V gene TRBV12-3 or TRBV12-4 combines with J gene TRBJ2-2; 11 bases match TRBD2. Germline trimming cut 5 bases from V and 1 base from J; bases unmatched to any gene: 12. The CDR3 has 19 residues. The CDR3 DNA reads TGTGCCAGCAGTCCTGGTGTAGCGGGGGGGCCTCGGAACACCGGGGAGCTGTTTTTT. Protein sequence: CASSPGVAGGPRNTGELFF.

The V gene is TRBV4-2, the J gene TRBJ2-7; 9 bases are shared with TRBD1. CDR3 length: 13 residues. Trimming took 4 bases from V and 5 from J; bases not matched to a gene: 3. Germline assignment: CDR1 LGHNA and CDR2 YNFKEQ. The CDR3 reads CASSLTGGDEQYF. In DNA, the CDR3 is TGTGCCAGCAGCCTGACAGGGGGGGACGAGCAGTACTTC.

V gene TRBV5-1 combines with J gene TRBJ2-2; 7 bases line up with TRBD1. The J segment lost 5 bases and the V segment lost 4 bases, leaving 5 bases of the junction unmatched. Germline CDR1 reads SGHRS; CDR2 reads YFSETQ. The CDR3 loop spans 14 amino acids. CDR3 in DNA: TGCGCCAGCAGCCAGATGACAGGGACCGGGGAGCTGTTTTTT. Its translation is CASSQMTGTGELFF.

In its sample, this clonotype was seen a few times. The chain couples TRBV7-2 to TRBJ2-7; D unresolved. This CDR3 has 14 amino acids. V lost 1 base to trimming and J lost 0 bases, with 7 bases between them. Germline V gene sequence: CDR1 SGHTA, CDR2 FQGNSA. The CDR3 here is CASSLEVNSYEQYF. The CDR3 DNA follows: TGTGCCAGCAGCTTAGAAGTAAACTCCTACGAGCAGTACTTC.

In its sample, this clonotype was seen a few times. This chain uses TRBV7-2 with TRBJ2-5, with 8 bases matching TRBD2. Unmatched junction bases numbered 7, after V lost 2 bases and J lost 5 bases. This CDR3 region has 15 residues. The V gene's germline CDR1 is SGHTA and CDR2 FQGNSA. CDR3 protein: CASSLYRGGLETQYF. The CDR3, as DNA: TGTGCCAGCAGCTTATATCGGGGGGGCCTTGAGACCCAGTACTTC.

The V and J genes are TRBV14 and TRBJ1-3; D is uncertain. The CDR3 spans 12 residues. The V gene lost 1 base and the J gene lost 6 bases, with 4 bases spanning the gap. Looked up from germline, CDR1 is SGHDN and CDR2 is FVKESK. Written as DNA, the CDR3 is TGTGCCAGCAGCCAAGGCTTAAACACCATATATTTT. Translation: CASSQGLNTIYF.

The rearrangement uses TRBV7-2 and TRBJ2-3; D ambiguous. V gave up 2 bases and J gave up 3 bases, with 15 bases separating them. The CDR3 has 16 residues. Germline CDR1 and CDR2: SGHTA and FQGNSA. The CDR3 loop reads CASSLNFLRLTDTQYF. DNA of the CDR3: TGTGCCAGCAGCTTAAATTTCCTTAGATTGACAGATACGCAGTATTTT.

This clonotype was detected a few times. CDR3 in amino acids: CSARRTSENEQYF. DNA of the CDR3: TGCAGTGCTCGACGGACTAGCGAGAACGAGCAGTACTTC. This sequence joins TRBV20-1 and TRBJ2-7; 9 bases are a match to TRBD2. V lost 5 bases to trimming and J lost 5 bases; unmatched junction nucleotides: 7. CDR1 is DFQATT, CDR2 SNEGSKA, per germline (reference sequence). CDR3 length: 13 residues.

In its sample, this clonotype was seen many times. The V and J genes are TRBV9 and TRBJ2-3, with D unclear. Trimming cost V 0 bases and J 4 bases, with 12 bases left between them. The CDR3 loop spans 15 amino acids. CDR1 is SGDLS, CDR2 YYNGEE, per germline. The CDR3 bases are TGTGCCAGCAGCGTAGGGGTCGGTTCGTCAGATACGCAGTATTTT. Its translation is CASSVGVGSSDTQYF.

There are many counts of this clonotype. This rearrangement joins TRBV29-1 to TRBJ2-6; D perhaps matches TRBD1 (5 bases). V lost 4 bases and J 0 bases, leaving 10 bases between the germline ends. The CDR3 is 15 residues long. Germline V gene lookup returns CDR1 SQVTM and CDR2 ANQGSEA. The CDR3 nucleotides are TGCAGCGTTGGGACACCCCTCTCTGGGGCCAACGTCCTGACTTTC. Translation: CSVGTPLSGANVLTF.

The genes are TRBV18 and TRBJ1-2; the D is unclear. CDR1 and CDR2 (germline): KGHSH, LQKENI. Trimming took off 3 bases at V and 4 bases at J, with 15 bases between the two ends. CDR3 length equals 15 residues. The CDR3 reads CASSPNQEGGYGYTF. Here the CDR3 DNA reads TGTGCCAGCTCACCGAACCAGGAGGGCGGCTATGGCTACACCTTC.

The rearrangement joins TRBV7-2 to TRBJ2-5, with D unresolved. V was shortened by 2 bases and J by 3 bases, with 7 bases between the two germline ends. CDR3 length: 13 residues. The germline V gene encodes CDR1 SGHTA and CDR2 FQGNSA. The CDR3 coding sequence is TGTGCCAGCAGCTTATGGTCAGAAGAGACCCAGTACTTC. As protein: CASSLWSEETQYF.

The rearrangement uses TRBV7-9 and TRBJ2-5, with D possibly TRBD2 on 6 matching bases. In germline, CDR1 is SEHNR, CDR2 FQNEAQ (reference sequence). V was shortened by 5 bases and J by 7 bases, with 23 bases between the two germline ends. The CDR3 loop spans 16 amino acids. The chain's CDR3 is CASSPHPPGVGGTQYF. In DNA, the CDR3 is TGTGCCAGCAGCCCCCACCCTCCGGGGGTTGGTGGGACCCAGTACTTC.

V usage is TRBV27 and J usage is TRBJ2-2, with 9 bases fitting TRBD1. The length of the CDR3 is 14 residues. Losses at the gene ends were 6 bases for V and 6 bases for J; bases not matched to a gene: 5. CDR1 and CDR2 (germline): MNHEY, SMNVEV (reference sequence). The CDR3 DNA reads as TGTGCCAGCAGGGGACAGGGTGGGGCCGGGGAGCTGTTTTTT. Translating gives CASRGQGGAGELFF.

This clonotype was counted a few times. The rearrangement joins TRBV7-9 to TRBJ1-1, with D perhaps matching TRBD1 (5 bases). CDR3 length: 12 amino acids. The V and J ends lost 4 bases and 4 bases respectively, with 7 bases between them. Per the germline V gene, CDR1 is SEHNR and CDR2 is FQNEAQ (reference sequence). The CDR3 is CASSSRATEAFF. CDR3 DNA sequence: TGTGCCAGCAGCTCCAGGGCCACTGAAGCTTTCTTT.

This clonotype came up a few times. The rearrangement joins TRBV6-2 or TRBV6-3 to TRBJ1-5, with 9 nucleotides matching TRBD1. Germline values: CDR1 MNHEY, CDR2 SVGEGT. V trimming: 4 bases; J trimming: 6 bases; junction bases outside the gene matches: 7. The CDR3 length is 15 residues. This CDR3 reads CASSSGQGNGQPQHF. The CDR3 nucleotides read TGTGCCAGCAGTTCGGGACAGGGTAACGGTCAGCCCCAGCATTTT.

This clonotype occurred a few times. The chain uses TRBV12-3 or TRBV12-4 and TRBJ2-1, with 9 positions matching TRBD2. V shed 6 bases and J 7 bases; nucleotides not matched to a gene: 22. This CDR3 has 19 residues. CDR3 DNA sequence: TGTGCCAGCAGCGATCGGTCCCGGCTAGCGGGGACGAAGGGGAATGAGCAGTTCTTC. Residues: CASSDRSRLAGTKGNEQFF.

The J gene is TRBJ1-1, the V gene TRBV11-2, with 9 bases that match TRBD1. CDR1 is SGHAT and CDR2 is FQNNGV in the germline V gene. V dropped 3 bases and J dropped 1; count of bases not matched to a gene: 6. The CDR3 runs 16 residues. Here the CDR3 reads CASSFLVGQGNTEAFF. CDR3 DNA sequence: TGTGCCAGCAGCTTTCTGGTGGGACAGGGGAACACTGAAGCTTTCTTT.

This chain connects TRBV6-2 or TRBV6-3 to TRBJ1-5; no firm D call. CDR3 size: 12 residues. Germline V gene lookup returns CDR1 MNHEY and CDR2 SVGEGT. With 5 bases removed from V and 11 bases from J, the gap between germline ends came to 13 bases. CDR3 in DNA: TGTGCCAGCAGTAACCGGATTGAGTCCCAGCATTTT. Protein: CASSNRIESQHF.

This clonotype was picked up one time. J is TRBJ2-7 and V is TRBV5-5; D gene ambiguous. This CDR3 region has 12 residues. From germline, CDR1 is SGHKS and CDR2 YYEKEE (reference sequence). V gave up 4 bases and J gave up 2 bases, with 7 bases separating them. The CDR3 spells CASSLPAYEQYF. Written as DNA, the CDR3 is TGTGCCAGCAGCCTTCCCGCCTACGAGCAGTACTTC. The complete variable domain, with remaining parts taken from reference TRBV5-5 and TRBJ2-7, reads DAGVTQSPTHLIKTRGQQVTLRCSPISGHKSVSWYQQVLGQGPQFIFQYYEKEERGRGNFPDRFSARQFPNYSSELNVNALLLGDSALYLCASSLPAYEQYFGPGTRLTVT.

This clonotype was seen a handful of times. The chain joins TRBV5-6 to TRBJ1-2; the D is unclear. The germline gives CDR1 SGHDT, CDR2 YYEEEE. Trimming removed 1 base from V and 2 bases from J, with 3 bases in between. The CDR3 is 12 amino acids. The CDR3 DNA reads TGTGCCAGCAGCTTGAGGAACTATGGCTACACCTTC. The encoded protein is CASSLRNYGYTF.

This clonotype was recorded a few times. The chain is built from TRBV7-9 and TRBJ1-2; the D gene is possibly TRBD1 (5 bases). The V gene lost 2 bases and the J gene lost 4 bases, with 14 bases spanning the gap. The length of the CDR3 is 15 residues. Germline V gene sequence: CDR1 SEHNR, CDR2 FQNEAQ (reference sequence). The CDR3 DNA is TGTGCCAGCAGCTTACAGGCCTGGGGGGTCTATGGCTACACCTTC. Translated: CASSLQAWGVYGYTF.

In its sample, this clonotype was seen a few times. V usage is TRBV7-2 and J usage is TRBJ2-1, with D possibly being TRBD1 or TRBD2 (5 bases each). CDR1 is SGHTA, CDR2 FQGNSA, per germline. The length of the CDR3 is 13 residues. V lost 2 bases and J lost 10, with 12 bases in between. The CDR3 sequence: CASSLRGAGEQFF. CDR3 nucleotides: TGTGCCAGCAGCTTAAGGGGAGCAGGAGAGCAGTTCTTC.

J is TRBJ2-2 and V is TRBV11-3; unclear D gene. The V and J ends lost 3 bases and 7 bases respectively, with 6 bases between them. The CDR3 extends over 12 amino acids. CDR1 SGHNT and CDR2 YENEEA come from the germline V gene. The CDR3 nucleotides read TGTGCCAGCAGCTTCCCCGTCGGGGAGCTGTTTTTT. As protein: CASSFPVGELFF.

This clonotype turned up a few times. The gene calls are TRBV15 and TRBJ2-7, with a tentative D call TRBD2 (5 bases). The length of the CDR3 is 12 residues. The germline V and J ends were trimmed by 2 bases and 7 bases, with 9 bases remaining between them. CDR1 and CDR2 from the germline V gene are LNHNV and YYDKDF (reference sequence). This CDR3 reads CATSRYSGEQYF. The CDR3 coding sequence is TGTGCCACCAGCAGATACTCGGGAGAGCAGTACTTC.